This TCR beta chain was sequenced in a study of technical replicates of blood from a handful of donors. The CDR3 has 14 residues. Trimming stripped 0 bases from V and 6 bases from J, with 9 bases between. Germline V gene lookup returns CDR1 SGHTA and CDR2 FQGNSA. Data came from immunoSEQ multiplex PCR; TCRdb stores just in-frame clones and leaves some out. The sample shows about 75,000 clones, around 97% of them seen only once. Sequencing used T cells isolated from PBMCs. The receptor was isolated from a human donor in good health. The chain links TRBV7-2 to TRBJ2-1; D possibly corresponds to TRBD2 (5 bases). The CDR3 DNA sequence: TGTGCCAGCAGCTTAGCACTAGGGAGCAATGAGCAGTTCTTC. Translation: CASSLALGSNEQFF. The variable domain in full, with the rest retrieved from reference TRBV7-2 and TRBJ2-1, is GAGVSQSPSNKVTEKGKDVELRCDPISGHTALYWYRQSLGQGLEFLIYFQGNSAPDKSGLPSDRFSAERTGGSVSTLTIQRTQQEDSAVYLCASSLALGSNEQFFGPGTRLTVL.